The 16 T cell receptor beta chains listed next were all sequenced from one sample in a study of CD8+CD57+ T cells in acquired aplastic anemia. Using genomic DNA as the template, TCR beta VDJ and CDR3 profiling was carried out. TCRdb reprocessed the reads via MiXCR and lists one record per CDR3 protein. This sample has 68,000 or so distinct CDR3 sequences, with approximately 51% found just once. Material: sorted CD4+, CD8+, or CD8+CD57+ T cells (not recorded which) from PBMCs. These receptors were obtained from a human donor in good health, serving as a control.

This clonotype has just a few counts. The rearrangement joins TRBV10-3 to TRBJ2-7, with D possibly matching TRBD1 (6 bases). V was clipped by 2 bases and J by 3 bases, with 17 bases between them. This CDR3 contains 16 residues. Germline loops: CDR1 ENHRY, CDR2 SYGVKD. The CDR3 nucleotides are TGTGCCATCAGTGAGGCCCCGGCACAGGGTAGCTACGAGCAGTACTTC. The encoded protein is CAISEAPAQGSYEQYF.

Concerning this clonotype: With a much larger clone just one base away, this may be a read error. The rearrangement uses TRBV27 and TRBJ1-1; perhaps TRBD1 as D (6 bases). Germline CDR1 is MNHEY and CDR2 is SMNVEV (reference sequence). The CDR3 length is 12 residues. The CDR3 protein is CASGLRGTGAFF. The CDR3 DNA reads as TGTGCCAGCGGTCTTAGGGGGACTGGAGCTTTCTTT.

The V call is TRBV7-9, the J call TRBJ1-5; a weak D match, TRBD1 (6 bases). V shed 1 base and J shed 1 base, with 8 bases lying between them. The CDR3 totals 15 residues. Germline V lookup: CDR1 SEHNR, CDR2 FQNEAQ (reference sequence). CDR3 residues: CASSLVGTSNQPQHF. The DNA of the CDR3 is TGTGCCAGCAGCTTAGTGGGGACAAGCAATCAGCCCCAGCATTTT.

The J gene is TRBJ2-5, the V gene TRBV29-1; D may match TRBD1 or TRBD2 (5 bases each). The CDR3 length is 12 residues. CDR1 is SQVTM and CDR2 is ANQGSEA in the germline V gene. Between the trimmed V and J ends, which lost 7 bases and 0 bases, there was a span of 9 bases. The CDR3 region is CSAGTYQETQYF. DNA for the CDR3: TGCAGCGCTGGGACGTACCAAGAGACCCAGTACTTC.

As concerns this clonotype: The CDR3 ends on some other residue instead of the conserved phenylalanine or tryptophan, so this is likely a read error. This sequence joins TRBV12-3 or TRBV12-4 and TRBJ1-5, with a possible D match to TRBD1 (5 bases). Trimming removed 4 bases from V and 7 bases from J, with 8 bases in between. This CDR3 region has 12 residues. DNA for the CDR3: TGTGCCAGCAGTTCCGGGGGACAGCCCCAGCATTCT. Amino acids: CASSSGGQPQHS.

This rearrangement joins TRBV2 to TRBJ1-5; D gene ambiguous. The V gene lost 7 bases and the J gene lost 5 bases, with 9 bases spanning the gap. Germline V lookup: CDR1 SNHLY, CDR2 FYNNEI. The CDR3 sequence is 12 residues long. The CDR3 reads CASNTVDQPQHF. The CDR3 nucleotides are TGTGCCAGCAATACAGTAGATCAGCCCCAGCATTTT.

This clonotype was observed many times. At one of its ends the junction is not consistent with the germline gene, which may arise from a read error. The chain uses TRBV27 and TRBJ2-7; 9 bases line up with TRBD1. The germline V gene has CDR1 MNHEY and CDR2 SMNVEV (reference sequence). CDR3 length: 15 residues. The CDR3 spells CASSKPGTGLDEQYF. CDR3 nucleotide sequence: TGTGCCAGCAGTAAGCCCGGGACAGGGCTGGACGAACAGTACTTC.

This clonotype counts as medium-sized (0.01 to 0.1%). CDR3 residues: CATSDADRLLGNEQFF. Written as DNA, the CDR3 is TGTGCCACCAGTGATGCGGACCGCCTTCTAGGCAATGAGCAGTTCTTC. The V call is TRBV24-1, the J call TRBJ2-1, with D uncertain. V dropped 3 bases and J dropped 6 bases, with 17 bases sitting between them. This CDR3 has 16 residues. Looked up from germline, CDR1 is KGHDR and CDR2 is SFDVKD.

This chain joins TRBV10-3 and TRBJ2-7, with TRBD1 matching over 7 bases. V was pared by 11 bases and J by 4 bases, with 14 bases of the junction left unmatched. In germline, CDR1 is ENHRY, CDR2 SYGVKD. The CDR3 runs 14 residues. The CDR3 nucleotides are TGTGCCGCCGCTACCGGGACAGTCGGATACGAGCAGTACTTC. Translated, it gives CAAATGTVGYEQYF.

Notes on this clonotype: One base away lies a much larger clone, so this may be a sequencing read error. Because it lacks the conserved phenylalanine or tryptophan at the end, this CDR3 is likely a read error. The V and J genes are TRBV19 and TRBJ2-7; D is perhaps TRBD1 (6 bases). CDR3 length: 15 residues. The germline CDR1 and CDR2 sequences are LNHDA and SQIVND (reference sequence). CDR3 nucleotides: TGTGCCAGTAGTATAGATGGACAGAGCTCCCACGAGCAGTACCTC. It codes for CASSIDGQSSHEQYL.

This clonotype occurred many times. The V gene is TRBV5-1, the J gene TRBJ2-1; 11 nucleotides agree with TRBD2. Germline V CDR1 and CDR2: SGHRS, YFSETQ. J lost 10 bases, V lost 2 bases, and 17 bases had no gene match. This CDR3 spans 18 amino acids. Here the CDR3 reads CASSFSSSGRPLGEEQFF. The CDR3 DNA reads TGCGCCAGCAGCTTTTCGTCTAGCGGGAGGCCCCTAGGAGAGGAGCAGTTCTTC.

This clonotype was detected many times. The J gene is TRBJ1-4, the V gene TRBV9, with 9 bases matching TRBD1. The germline CDR1 and CDR2 sequences are SGDLS and YYNGEE. The CDR3 covers 17 residues. Germline trimming cut 4 bases from V and 0 bases from J; bases unmatched to any gene: 7. As DNA, the CDR3 is TGTGCCAGCAGCATCAAACAGGGGGCATCAACTAATGAAAAACTGTTTTTT. The encoded protein is CASSIKQGASTNEKLFF.

V usage is TRBV19 and J usage is TRBJ1-2; D ambiguous. The V gene lost 5 bases and the J gene lost 0 bases, with 7 bases spanning the gap. The CDR3 is 13 amino acids. The germline gives CDR1 LNHDA, CDR2 SQIVND (reference sequence). The CDR3 DNA sequence: TGTGCCAGTAGTGTAGGCTCTAACTATGGCTACACCTTC. This translates into CASSVGSNYGYTF.

CDR3 nucleotide sequence: TGTGCCATCAGTGAGGACAAGGGCAATTCACCCCTCCACTTT. Its protein is CAISEDKGNSPLHF. The chain uses TRBV10-3 and TRBJ1-6, with D hard to call. V lost 2 bases, J lost 7 bases, and 9 bases lay in between. This CDR3 has 14 amino acids. CDR1 is ENHRY and CDR2 is SYGVKD in the germline V gene.

This clonotype was recorded at least ten times. The gene calls are TRBV28 and TRBJ2-7; the D is unclear. Germline V CDR1 and CDR2: MDHEN, SYDVKM. Trimming stripped 3 bases from V and 2 bases from J, with 14 bases between. The CDR3 has 15 residues. The DNA of the CDR3 is TGTGCCAGCAGTTTTCTACAGTTCAGTACCTACGAGCAGTACTTC. It encodes CASSFLQFSTYEQYF.

The chain combines TRBV20-1 with TRBJ2-7; D may be TRBD1 (6 bases). CDR3 length equals 15 residues. With 2 bases removed from V and 3 bases from J, the gap between germline ends came to 17 bases. Germline CDR1 reads DFQATT; CDR2 reads SNEGSKA (reference sequence). The CDR3 sequence is CSARSPTGILYEQYF. The CDR3 DNA reads as TGCAGTGCTAGAAGCCCCACAGGGATACTCTACGAGCAGTACTTC.